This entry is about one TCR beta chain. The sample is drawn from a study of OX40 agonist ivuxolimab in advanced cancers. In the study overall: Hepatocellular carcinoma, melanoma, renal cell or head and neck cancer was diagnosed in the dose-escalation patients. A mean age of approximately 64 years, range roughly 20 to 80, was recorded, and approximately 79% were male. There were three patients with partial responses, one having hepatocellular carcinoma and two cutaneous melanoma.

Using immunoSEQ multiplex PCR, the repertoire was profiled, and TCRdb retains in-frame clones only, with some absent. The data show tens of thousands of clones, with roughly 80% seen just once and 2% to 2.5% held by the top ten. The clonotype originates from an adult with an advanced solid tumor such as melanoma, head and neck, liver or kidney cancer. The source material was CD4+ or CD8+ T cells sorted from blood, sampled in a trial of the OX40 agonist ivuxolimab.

Here the CDR3 reads CASTPGVGGNYGYTF. The CDR3 DNA follows: TGTGCCAGCACCCCGGGGGTAGGGGGTAACTATGGCTACACCTTC. This chain uses TRBV9 with TRBJ1-2, with D perhaps TRBD1 (6 bases). The CDR3 is made up of 15 amino acids. The V and J ends lost 6 bases and 1 base respectively, with 16 bases between them. Looked up from germline, CDR1 is SGDLS and CDR2 is YYNGEE.